Reported below is one T cell receptor beta chain. What it binds is unknown. There are 11 residues in the CDR3. V dropped 2 bases and J dropped 11 bases, with 12 bases sitting between them. Germline CDR1 is GTSNPN and CDR2 is SVGIG (reference sequence). Semi-nested PCR with Nested Universal Primer A followed constant-region reverse priming of full-length variable regions. A single record per CDR3 protein comes from TCRdb applying MiXCR to the 5' RACE reads. Among 7,500 to 10,000 distinct CDR3 sequences, 60% were seen once, and the ten largest hold roughly 5.7%. Study conclusions and caveats: Greatest tumor Treg TCR overlap was with tumor naive CD4+ cells. The larger-cohort validation was restricted to a single TCR beta V-J rearrangement rather than whole repertoires. Tumor memory CD4+ T cell TCR gene usage clustered with blood and lymph node memory CD4+ cells and lymph node naive CD4+ cells.

The material sequenced was tumor-infiltrating memory CD4+ T cells sorted from the breast tumor. Subset described: memory CD4+ T cells, CD4+CD45RO+CD25-. The origin of this receptor is a female donor with breast cancer. The V and J genes are TRBV30 and TRBJ1-1; no definite D call. This chain's CDR3 is CAWSSGLSAFF. The CDR3 DNA is TGTGCCTGGAGTTCTGGCTTGAGCGCTTTCTTT.